This T cell receptor (beta chain) was identified during a study of cytomegalovirus exposure and HLA in healthy donors. Germline values: CDR1 SGHNT, CDR2 YYREEE (reference sequence). This CDR3 region has 16 residues. With 0 bases removed from V and 2 bases from J, the gap between germline ends came to 14 bases. Primers included in the PCR were 60 Vbeta and 13 Jbeta primers. Clones were read by immunoSEQ multiplex PCR, and TCRdb kept only the in-frame ones, dropping some. This table has about 160,000 clones, about 72% appearing once. The sample was PBMCs. The chain is built from TRBV5-4 and TRBJ2-5; D is perhaps TRBD2 (7 bases). The source is a man aged 50 or older in good health and CMV-seropositive. The DNA of the CDR3 is TGTGCCAGCAGCTTGGAGGTTAGGGGGGGACAAGAGACCCAGTACTTC. Translation gives CASSLEVRGGQETQYF.